The 16 T cell receptor beta chains below were found in one sample sequenced in a study of CD8+ T cells in alopecia areata. Sequencing relied on a cDNA template that was reverse transcribed from extracted RNA. The assay was immunoSEQ multiplex PCR, and TCRdb's table has in-frame clones only and misses some. This table has about 110,000 clones, 84% appearing once. The sample's treatment: oral pan-JAK inhibitor, 5-10 mg twice daily. The material sequenced was CD8+ T cells sorted from blood, taken at week 24, from a patient treated with tofacitinib. These receptors were collected from a human donor with alopecia areata.

Only one count was recorded for this clone. The gene calls are TRBV11-2 and TRBJ2-7; 7 nucleotides line up with TRBD1. Germline CDR1 SGHAT, CDR2 FQNNGV. CDR3 length: 13 amino acids. Trimming at V came to 2 bases and at J to 4 bases, leaving 2 bases not matched to a gene. CDR3 sequence reads: CASSLYRGYEQYF. For the CDR3, the DNA is TGTGCCAGCAGCTTATACAGGGGATACGAGCAGTACTTC.

The V call is TRBV30, the J call TRBJ2-5, with 8 bases that match TRBD2. Germline CDR1 GTSNPN, CDR2 SVGIG (reference sequence). The trim removed 8 bases at V and 5 bases at J, leaving 13 bases unmatched. The length of the CDR3 is 14 residues. CDR3 coding DNA: TGTGCCATTCCACGAGCGGGGGACCTCGAGACCCAGTACTTC. Encoded protein: CAIPRAGDLETQYF. The full variable domain, in which reference TRBV30 and TRBJ2-5 provide the parts outside the CDR3, is SQTIHQWPATLVQPVGSPLSLECTVEGTSNPNLYWYRQAAGRGLQLLFYSVGIGQISSEVPQNLSASRPQDRQFILSSKKLLLSDSGFYLCAIPRAGDLETQYFGPGTRLLVL.

The V and J genes are TRBV9 and TRBJ2-1; D is ambiguous. Germline V gene data show CDR1 as SGDLS and CDR2 as YYNGEE. V gave up 0 bases and J gave up 8 bases, with 12 bases separating them. The CDR3 has 14 amino acids. CDR3 amino acids: CASSVEPSHYEQFF. Here the CDR3 DNA reads TGTGCCAGCAGCGTAGAGCCTAGTCACTATGAGCAGTTCTTC.

The chain carries TRBV6-5 and TRBJ2-5, with 10 bases fitting TRBD2. CDR1 is MNHEY and CDR2 is SVGAGI in the germline V gene. This CDR3 is 16 amino acids long. V trimming: 4 bases; J trimming: 5 bases; junction bases outside the gene matches: 10. The chain's CDR3 is CASSSPRTSGSETQYF. The CDR3 DNA follows: TGTGCCAGCAGTTCCCCTCGGACTAGCGGTTCCGAGACCCAGTACTTC.

The V gene is TRBV19, the J gene TRBJ2-1, with 11 bases identical to TRBD1. Germline V gene sequence: CDR1 LNHDA, CDR2 SQIVND (reference sequence). The CDR3 loop spans 16 amino acids. Unmatched junction bases numbered 4, after V lost 0 bases and J lost 6 bases. Here the CDR3 DNA reads TGTGCCAGTAGTATAGATCCCGGGACAGGGGGCAATGAGCAGTTCTTC. This codes for CASSIDPGTGGNEQFF.

The chain combines TRBV7-9 with TRBJ1-5; 7 positions match TRBD1. Germline V gene sequence: CDR1 SEHNR, CDR2 FQNEAQ (reference sequence). The CDR3 has 13 amino acids. Trimming at V came to 6 bases and at J to 7 bases, leaving 6 bases not matched to a gene. CDR3 residues: CASSLGGVQPQHF. CDR3 coding DNA: TGTGCCAGCAGTCTAGGGGGCGTACAGCCCCAGCATTTT.

This chain's CDR3 is CASSTGHGGNTEAFF. The CDR3 nucleotides are TGTGCCAGCAGTACCGGACACGGCGGGAACACTGAAGCTTTCTTT. The chain joins TRBV6-5 to TRBJ1-1, with D possibly matching TRBD1 (5 bases). Germline V gives CDR1 MNHEY, CDR2 SVGAGI. Trimming pared 5 bases from V and 1 base from J, leaving 14 bases between. The CDR3 has 15 amino acids.

The rearrangement joins TRBV18 to TRBJ2-1; D not resolved. This CDR3 has 16 residues. The V gene lost 2 bases and the J gene lost 3 bases, with 14 bases spanning the gap. Germline values: CDR1 KGHSH, CDR2 LQKENI. The CDR3: CASSPVRRLLYNEQFF. CDR3 nucleotides: TGTGCCAGCTCACCAGTGCGGCGCCTCCTCTACAATGAGCAGTTCTTC.

This clone was seen a handful of times. This chain links TRBV29-1 with TRBJ2-1; 7 nucleotides agree with TRBD2. The CDR3 totals 16 residues. Trimming cost V 1 base and J 7 bases; bases outside gene matches: 13. Germline CDR1 is SQVTM and CDR2 is ANQGSEA. The CDR3 nucleotides read TGCAGCGTTGAAGGCGCCGGACTAGATGGTTGGAATGAGCAGTTCTTC. This codes for CSVEGAGLDGWNEQFF.

V usage is TRBV29-1 and J usage is TRBJ2-7; TRBD1 matches at 8 bases. This CDR3 region has 13 residues. Germline values: CDR1 SQVTM, CDR2 ANQGSEA. The J segment lost 4 bases and the V segment lost 4 bases, leaving 6 bases of the junction unmatched. This CDR3 reads CSVVGTGGYEQYF. In DNA, the CDR3 is TGCAGCGTTGTGGGGACAGGAGGTTACGAGCAGTACTTC.

This clone was seen a single time. The chain is built from TRBV18 and TRBJ1-1; D not certain. There are 13 residues in the CDR3. V lost 5 bases and J lost 3, with 10 bases in between. CDR1 and CDR2 (germline): KGHSH, LQKENI. CDR3 nucleotides: TGTGCCAGCTCAGCTGACGGGGACACTGAAGCTTTCTTT. Its translation: CASSADGDTEAFF.

This clone was counted only a few times. The rearrangement links TRBV23-1 to TRBJ2-3, with TRBD1 matching 12 bases. TRBV23-1 counts as an open reading frame of uncertain function. V lost 4 bases and J lost 3; bases outside the gene matches: 5. CDR3 size: 16 residues. The CDR3, as DNA: TGCGCCAGCAGTCTTACGGGACAGGGGGCTACAGATACGCAGTATTTT. Its translation: CASSLTGQGATDTQYF.

The chain recombines TRBV4-1 with TRBJ2-5, with TRBD2 matching 8 bases. The CDR3 runs to 14 residues. Germline values: CDR1 MGHRA, CDR2 YSYEKL. With V trimmed by 3 bases and J by 5 bases, 5 bases remained unmatched. The CDR3 sequence: CASSHSGGLETQYF. The CDR3 DNA is TGCGCCAGCAGCCATTCGGGGGGGCTGGAGACCCAGTACTTC.

This clone occurred once. The chain joins TRBV5-6 to TRBJ2-5, with D tentatively TRBD1 or TRBD2 (6 bases each). Per germline, CDR1 SGHDT and CDR2 YYEEEE. V dropped 4 bases and J dropped 2 bases, with 18 bases sitting between them. The CDR3 loop spans 16 amino acids. The CDR3 DNA reads TGTGCCAGCAGCCACAAAGCAGGGGAGGTACAAGAGACCCAGTACTTC. Amino acid sequence: CASSHKAGEVQETQYF.

The chain is built from TRBV7-9 and TRBJ2-1, with D possibly matching TRBD2 (5 bases). V lost 5 bases and J 7 bases, leaving 15 bases between the germline ends. The CDR3 is 14 residues long. Germline V CDR1 and CDR2: SEHNR, FQNEAQ (reference sequence). This chain's CDR3 is CASSGGLGNNEQFF. In DNA form, the CDR3 reads TGTGCCAGCAGCGGCGGGTTGGGGAATAATGAGCAGTTCTTC.

The chain joins TRBV10-3 to TRBJ2-5; TRBD2 matches at 15 bases. The length of the CDR3 is 18 residues. Germline V CDR1 and CDR2: ENHRY, SYGVKD. J gave up 3 bases and V 0 bases, and 5 bases lay outside the gene matches. The CDR3 nucleotides read TGTGCCATCAGTGAGTCGTGGACTAGCGGGGGGGAAGAAGAGACCCAGTACTTC. The encoded protein is CAISESWTSGGEEETQYF.